The 3 T cell receptor beta chains below were found in one sample sequenced in a study of T-cell memory formation after mild COVID-19. A single record per CDR3 protein comes from TCRdb applying MiXCR to the 5' RACE reads. The sample carries under 250,000 distinct CDR3 sequences, approximately 15% recorded once. Sequenced material: PBMCs or a T cell subset sorted from them (not recorded which). The source of these receptors is an adult woman who had mild COVID-19 (a few samples of this study predate the infection). Cell type and time point are not known.

The rearrangement joins TRBV2 to TRBJ2-5; TRBD2 matches 9 bases. Germline V gives CDR1 SNHLY, CDR2 FYNNEI. Trimming cost V 5 bases and J 5 bases; bases outside gene matches: 12. The CDR3 sequence is 16 residues long. The CDR3 DNA follows: TGTGCCAGCAGTCGCTCCGTGGGCGGGGGGGCCGAGACCCAGTACTTC. It yields the protein CASSRSVGGGAETQYF.

The J gene is TRBJ2-2, the V gene TRBV5-1; D gene unclear. The CDR3 is 16 residues long. The V end was cut by 0 bases, the J end by 1 base, with 10 bases between. Germline-derived CDR1 and CDR2 are SGHRS and YFSETQ. This CDR3 is CASSLERRLNTGELFF. CDR3 in DNA: TGCGCCAGCAGCTTGGAACGCAGGTTGAACACCGGGGAGCTGTTTTTT.

This clonotype occurred a few times. The rearrangement links TRBV7-3 to TRBJ2-5; 10 nucleotides match TRBD2. Germline CDR1 is SGHTA and CDR2 is FQGTGA. The CDR3 is 15 residues long. Unmatched junction bases numbered 5, after V lost 3 bases and J lost 4 bases. This CDR3 is CASSFLAGAGETQYF. The CDR3 nucleotides read TGTGCCAGCAGCTTCCTAGCGGGAGCAGGAGAGACCCAGTACTTC.